These 15 T cell receptor beta chains originate from one sample sequenced in a study of blood T cell repertoires in COVID-19. Sequencing was performed with immunoSEQ multiplex PCR; in TCRdb, only in-frame clones are kept and a portion is missing. The sample includes more than 100,000 clones, 84% of them seen just once. Material: peripheral blood. These TCRs come from a man aged 60 to 75 with acute or convalescent COVID-19.

The V call is TRBV5-1, the J call TRBJ1-6; possible D gene TRBD1, 6 bases. CDR1 is SGHRS, CDR2 YFSETQ, per germline. The V and J ends lost 2 bases and 9 bases respectively, with 21 bases between them. This CDR3 has 17 residues. CDR3 sequence reads: CASSLGGQTLAASPLHF. The DNA of the CDR3 is TGCGCCAGCAGCTTAGGCGGACAGACACTGGCCGCTTCACCCCTCCACTTT.

The rearrangement links TRBV19 to TRBJ2-7; D is possibly TRBD1 (5 bases). V shed 4 bases and J shed 3 bases, with 10 bases lying between them. In germline, CDR1 is LNHDA, CDR2 SQIVND (reference sequence). CDR3 size: 13 residues. The CDR3, as DNA: TGTGCCAGTAGTAACAGGATCGACTACGAGCAGTACTTC. Its protein product is CASSNRIDYEQYF.

The chain recombines TRBV7-8 with TRBJ1-4; 10 bases match TRBD1. The J segment lost 7 bases and the V segment lost 5 bases, leaving 13 bases of the junction unmatched. Germline V gene sequence: CDR1 SGHVS, CDR2 FQNEAQ. CDR3 length: 17 residues. In DNA, the CDR3 is TGTGCCAGCAGCCCCATGGTTGGGACAGGGGAACTTGAAAAACTGTTTTTT. As protein: CASSPMVGTGELEKLFF.

This clone was seen a few times. The chain has TRBV14 and TRBJ1-3; D gene unclear. V lost 2 bases to trimming and J lost 0 bases, with 8 bases between them. CDR1 is SGHDN, CDR2 FVKESK, per germline. This CDR3 comprises 15 residues. The CDR3 DNA is TGTGCCAGCAGCCAATTGAGGTCCTCTGGAAACACCATATATTTT. This sequence encodes CASSQLRSSGNTIYF.

The chain joins TRBV15 to TRBJ1-6; D call uncertain. The CDR3 loop spans 15 amino acids. The germline V gene has CDR1 LNHNV and CDR2 YYDKDF (reference sequence). Deletions cut 1 base from V and 7 bases from J, with 11 bases between. As DNA, the CDR3 is TGTGCCACCAGCAGAGCCGGAAGGGAGAATTCACCCCTCCACTTT. As protein: CATSRAGRENSPLHF.

V usage is TRBV5-6 and J usage is TRBJ1-1, with 11 bases identical to TRBD1. Trimming cost V 2 bases and J 0 bases; bases outside gene matches: 3. The CDR3 totals 16 residues. The germline V gene has CDR1 SGHDT and CDR2 YYEEEE. CDR3 coding DNA: TGTGCCAGCAGCTTTGGGACAGGGGGGTTGAACACTGAAGCTTTCTTT. Translated, it gives CASSFGTGGLNTEAFF.

This chain joins TRBV2 and TRBJ1-5; weak D call: TRBD1 (5 bases). This CDR3 spans 13 amino acids. V lost 4 bases and J lost 7, with 11 bases in between. Per germline, CDR1 SNHLY and CDR2 FYNNEI. CDR3 bases: TGTGCCAGCAGTGTATGGGGCGGCCAGCCCCAGCATTTT. It specifies CASSVWGGQPQHF.

The chain links TRBV19 to TRBJ1-1; a weak D match, TRBD1 (5 bases). The germline CDR1 and CDR2 sequences are LNHDA and SQIVND (reference sequence). This CDR3 spans 13 amino acids. V lost 6 bases to trimming and J lost 3 bases, with 11 bases between them. The CDR3 is CASSLSGYTEAFF. The CDR3 nucleotides read TGTGCCAGTAGCCTATCAGGGTACACTGAAGCTTTCTTT. Full variable domain (outside the CDR3, taken from reference TRBV19 and TRBJ1-1): DGGITQSPKYLFRKEGQNVTLSCEQNLNHDAMYWYRQDPGQGLRLIYYSQIVNDFQKGDIAEGYSVSREKKESFPLTVTSAQKNPTAFYLCASSLSGYTEAFFGQGTRLTVV.

This chain uses TRBV6-2 or TRBV6-3 with TRBJ1-5; D is undetermined. Trimming removed 2 bases at V and 6 bases at J, with 14 bases between. This CDR3 is built from 15 residues. Germline loops: CDR1 MNHEY, CDR2 SVGEGT. CDR3 amino acids: CASSYPRGSGQPQHF. CDR3 nucleotides: TGTGCCAGCAGTTACCCAAGAGGGAGCGGTCAGCCCCAGCATTTT.

The chain employs TRBV11-2 and TRBJ2-1; 11 bases line up with TRBD2. From germline, CDR1 is SGHAT and CDR2 FQNNGV. The CDR3 covers 15 residues. The junction had 8 bases not matched to a gene; V was cut back by 5 bases and J by 8 bases. For the CDR3, the DNA is TGTGCCAGCAGCCAATCACTAGCGGGAGAGTATGAGCAGTTCTTC. Its translation is CASSQSLAGEYEQFF.

The chain uses TRBV3-1 (or the pseudogene TRBV3-2) and TRBJ1-4, with TRBD1 matching over 8 bases. V dropped 4 bases and J dropped 4; count of bases not matched to a gene: 5. CDR1 LGHDT and CDR2 YNNKEL come from the germline V gene (reference sequence). The CDR3 contains 15 residues. CDR3 DNA: TGTGCCAGCAGCCCGGACAGGGCGAGTAATGAAAAACTGTTTTTT. This sequence encodes CASSPDRASNEKLFF.

J is TRBJ1-2 and V is TRBV10-1; D unresolved. This CDR3 has 13 residues. The ends were cut back, 2 bases at V and 2 bases at J, with 6 bases in the middle. Germline V gene lookup returns CDR1 WNHNN and CDR2 SYGVQD (reference sequence). In nucleotides, the CDR3 is TGCGCCAGCAGTGAGAACATAAACTATGGCTACACCTTC. It encodes CASSENINYGYTF.

The count of this clone is one. V usage is TRBV11-2 and J usage is TRBJ1-6; 7 bases agree with TRBD1. V lost 1 base and J lost 7; bases outside the gene matches: 7. The CDR3 extends over 16 amino acids. Germline CDR1 and CDR2: SGHAT and FQNNGV. The CDR3 coding sequence is TGTGCCAGCAGCTTAGCGGTTGGGACAGTAAATTCACCCCTCCACTTT. It yields the protein CASSLAVGTVNSPLHF.

The V and J genes are TRBV4-1 and TRBJ1-1, with D tentatively TRBD1 (6 bases). The germline CDR1 and CDR2 sequences are MGHRA and YSYEKL. Deletions cut 6 bases from V and 4 bases from J, with 12 bases between. CDR3 length equals 13 residues. The CDR3 protein is CASSGVGGTEAFF. The CDR3 DNA reads as TGCGCCAGCAGTGGGGTAGGGGGCACTGAAGCTTTCTTT.

The rearrangement uses TRBV5-1 and TRBJ1-1; 12 bases align to TRBD1. The V gene end was trimmed by 4 bases and the J gene end by 7 bases; junction bases not matched to a gene: 5. CDR1 and CDR2 from the germline V gene are SGHRS and YFSETQ. The CDR3 is 14 residues long. The CDR3 region has the DNA TGCGCCAGCAGCCCCGGGACAGGGGGCGATGAAGCTTTCTTT. This gives the protein CASSPGTGGDEAFF.